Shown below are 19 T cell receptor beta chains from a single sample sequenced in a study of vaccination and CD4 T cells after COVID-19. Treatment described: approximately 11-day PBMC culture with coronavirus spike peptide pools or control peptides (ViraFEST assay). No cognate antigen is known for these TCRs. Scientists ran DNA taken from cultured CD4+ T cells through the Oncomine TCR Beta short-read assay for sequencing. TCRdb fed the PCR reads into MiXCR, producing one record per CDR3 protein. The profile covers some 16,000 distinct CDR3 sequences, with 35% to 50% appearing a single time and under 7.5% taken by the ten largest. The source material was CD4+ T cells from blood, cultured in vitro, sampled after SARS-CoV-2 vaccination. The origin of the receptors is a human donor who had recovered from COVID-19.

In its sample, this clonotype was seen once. CDR3 DNA sequence: TGTGCCAGCAGCCCCACCCGTGGACTAGCGGGCTTTGAGCAGTTCTTC. Translation: CASSPTRGLAGFEQFF. The chain carries TRBV7-9 and TRBJ2-1, with TRBD2 identical over 11 bases. The CDR3 consists of 16 residues. J was trimmed by 9 bases and V by 5 bases; bases with no gene match: 12. Germline V gene sequence: CDR1 SEHNR, CDR2 FQNEAQ (reference sequence).

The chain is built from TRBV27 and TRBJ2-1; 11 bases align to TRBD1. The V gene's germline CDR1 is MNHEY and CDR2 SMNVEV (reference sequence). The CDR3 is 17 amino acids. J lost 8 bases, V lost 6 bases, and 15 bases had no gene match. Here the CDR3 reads CASSSQLDRGRLDEQFF. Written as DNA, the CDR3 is TGTGCCAGCAGCTCTCAACTGGACAGGGGGCGCTTGGATGAGCAGTTCTTC.

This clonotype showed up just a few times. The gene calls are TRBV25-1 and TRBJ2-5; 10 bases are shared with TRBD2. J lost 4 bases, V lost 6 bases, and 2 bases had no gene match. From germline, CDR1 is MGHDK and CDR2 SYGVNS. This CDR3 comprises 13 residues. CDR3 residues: CASRGLARETQYF. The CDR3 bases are TGTGCCAGCAGGGGACTAGCGCGAGAGACCCAGTACTTC.

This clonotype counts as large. The CDR3 spells CATSRMDGWDQPQHF. In DNA form, the CDR3 reads TGTGCCACCAGCAGGATGGACGGGTGGGATCAGCCCCAGCATTTT. The V call is TRBV15, the J call TRBJ1-5; D is undetermined. The CDR3 sequence is 15 residues long. The V gene's germline CDR1 is LNHNV and CDR2 YYDKDF (reference sequence). V was pared by 3 bases and J by 5 bases, with 14 bases between.

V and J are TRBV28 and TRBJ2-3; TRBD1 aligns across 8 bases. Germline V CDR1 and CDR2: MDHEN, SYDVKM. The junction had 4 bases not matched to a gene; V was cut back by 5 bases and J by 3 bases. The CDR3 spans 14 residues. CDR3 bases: TGTGCCAGCAGTAGACAGGGGATAACAGATACGCAGTATTTT. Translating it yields CASSRQGITDTQYF.

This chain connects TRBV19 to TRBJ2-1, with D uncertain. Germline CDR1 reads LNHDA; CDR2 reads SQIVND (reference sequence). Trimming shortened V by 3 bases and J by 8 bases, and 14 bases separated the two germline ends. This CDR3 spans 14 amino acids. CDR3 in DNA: TGTGCCAGTAGTATGAGGAAAGTTATCGATGAGCAGTTCTTC. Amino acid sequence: CASSMRKVIDEQFF.

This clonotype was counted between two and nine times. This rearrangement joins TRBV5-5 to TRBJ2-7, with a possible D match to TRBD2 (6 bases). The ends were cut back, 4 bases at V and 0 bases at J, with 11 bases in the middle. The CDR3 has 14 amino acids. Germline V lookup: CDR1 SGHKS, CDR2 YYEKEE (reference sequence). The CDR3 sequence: CASSTDYFSYEQYF. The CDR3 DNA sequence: TGTGCCAGCAGCACGGACTATTTCTCCTACGAGCAGTACTTC. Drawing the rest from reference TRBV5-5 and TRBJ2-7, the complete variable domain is DAGVTQSPTHLIKTRGQQVTLRCSPISGHKSVSWYQQVLGQGPQFIFQYYEKEERGRGNFPDRFSARQFPNYSSELNVNALLLGDSALYLCASSTDYFSYEQYFGPGTRLTVT.

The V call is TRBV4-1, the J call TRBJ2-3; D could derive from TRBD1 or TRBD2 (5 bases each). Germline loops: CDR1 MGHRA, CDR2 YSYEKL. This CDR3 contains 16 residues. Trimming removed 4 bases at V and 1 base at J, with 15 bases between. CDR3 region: CASSPGPLSGTDTQYF. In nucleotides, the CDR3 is TGCGCCAGCAGCCCGGGACCCCTTTCAGGCACAGATACGCAGTATTTT.

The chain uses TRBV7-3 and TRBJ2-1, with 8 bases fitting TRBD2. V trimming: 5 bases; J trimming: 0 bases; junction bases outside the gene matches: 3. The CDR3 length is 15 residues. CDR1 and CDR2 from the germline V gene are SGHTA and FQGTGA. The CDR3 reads CASSPAGASYNEQFF. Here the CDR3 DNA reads TGTGCCAGCAGCCCAGCGGGGGCCTCCTACAATGAGCAGTTCTTC.

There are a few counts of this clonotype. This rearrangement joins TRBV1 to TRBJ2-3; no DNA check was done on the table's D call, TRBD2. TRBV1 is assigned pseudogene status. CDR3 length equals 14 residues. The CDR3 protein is CTSSQMRELNTQYF. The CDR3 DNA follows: TGCACCAGCAGCCAAATGCGGGAGTTAAATACGCAGTATTTT.

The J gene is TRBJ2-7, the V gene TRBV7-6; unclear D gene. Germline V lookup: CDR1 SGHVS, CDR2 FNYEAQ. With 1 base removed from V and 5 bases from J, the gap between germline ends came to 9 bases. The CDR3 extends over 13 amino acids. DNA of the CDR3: TGTGCCAGCAGCTTAGTAGGGTTGGACGAGCAGTACTTC. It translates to CASSLVGLDEQYF.

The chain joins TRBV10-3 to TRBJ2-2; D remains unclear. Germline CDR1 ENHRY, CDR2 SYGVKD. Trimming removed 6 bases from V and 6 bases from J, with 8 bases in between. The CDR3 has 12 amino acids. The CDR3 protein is CAISDPAGELFF. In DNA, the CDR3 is TGTGCCATCAGCGATCCGGCCGGGGAGCTGTTTTTT.

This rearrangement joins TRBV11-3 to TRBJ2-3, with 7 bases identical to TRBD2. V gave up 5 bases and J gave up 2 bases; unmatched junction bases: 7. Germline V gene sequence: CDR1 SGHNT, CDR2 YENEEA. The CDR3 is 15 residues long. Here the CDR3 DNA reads TGTGCCAGCAGCAGGGGAGGGGCTCCCACAGATACGCAGTATTTT. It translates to CASSRGGAPTDTQYF.

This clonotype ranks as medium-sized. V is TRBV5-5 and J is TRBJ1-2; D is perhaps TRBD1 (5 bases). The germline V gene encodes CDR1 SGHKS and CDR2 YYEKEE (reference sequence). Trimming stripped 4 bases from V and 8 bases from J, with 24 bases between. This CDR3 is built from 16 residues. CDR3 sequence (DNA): TGTGCCAGCAGCCCGCAAATCGGGGCGGGCGGGATCGGCTACACCTTC. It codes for CASSPQIGAGGIGYTF.

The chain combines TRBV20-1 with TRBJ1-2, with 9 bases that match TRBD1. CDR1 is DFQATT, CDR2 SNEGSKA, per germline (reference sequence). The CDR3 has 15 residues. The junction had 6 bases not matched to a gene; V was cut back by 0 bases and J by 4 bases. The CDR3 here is CSARDPGQGGYGYTF. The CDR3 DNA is TGCAGTGCTAGAGACCCGGGACAGGGCGGCTATGGCTACACCTTC.

The CDR3 loop is CASSPNEKLFF. DNA of the CDR3: TGTGCCAGCAGCCCTAATGAAAAACTGTTTTTT. V usage is TRBV21-1 and J usage is TRBJ1-4. TRBV21-1 corresponds to a pseudogene. The length of the CDR3 is 11 residues.

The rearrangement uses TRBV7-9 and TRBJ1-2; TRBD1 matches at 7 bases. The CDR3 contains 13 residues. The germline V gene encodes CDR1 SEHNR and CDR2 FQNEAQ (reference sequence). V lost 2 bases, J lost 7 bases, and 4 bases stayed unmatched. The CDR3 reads CASSLYGDSGYTF. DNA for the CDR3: TGTGCCAGCAGCTTATATGGGGACAGTGGCTACACCTTC.

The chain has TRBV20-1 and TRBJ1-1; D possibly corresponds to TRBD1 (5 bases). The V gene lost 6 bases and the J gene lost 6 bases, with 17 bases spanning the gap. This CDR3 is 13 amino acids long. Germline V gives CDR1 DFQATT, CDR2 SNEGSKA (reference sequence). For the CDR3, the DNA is TGCAGTGCCCCCAAGCGGGGGTGGTCTGAAGCTTTCTTT. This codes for CSAPKRGWSEAFF.

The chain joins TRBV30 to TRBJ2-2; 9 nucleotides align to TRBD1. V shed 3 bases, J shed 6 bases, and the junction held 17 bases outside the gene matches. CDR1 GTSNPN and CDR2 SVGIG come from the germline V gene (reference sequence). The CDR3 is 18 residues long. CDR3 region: CAWSITLAGTGRSGELFF. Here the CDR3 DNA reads TGTGCCTGGAGCATTACGTTGGCCGGGACAGGGCGTTCCGGGGAGCTGTTTTTT.